Each of the 10 T cell receptor beta chains below was sequenced from the same sample in a study of blood T cell repertoires in COVID-19. Here immunoSEQ multiplex PCR was the method, and the copy in TCRdb shows in-frame clones only, minus some. The sample yields 120,000 to 150,000 clones, around 84% seen once. The sequenced sample consisted of peripheral blood. The receptor set was obtained from a woman in her forties or fifties in a cohort sampled during active or convalescent COVID-19.

The chain carries TRBV11-2 and TRBJ2-5; the D gene is possibly TRBD1 (5 bases). The CDR3 spans 13 residues. Germline V gene lookup returns CDR1 SGHAT and CDR2 FQNNGV. With 5 bases removed from V and 5 bases from J, the gap between germline ends came to 12 bases. Here the CDR3 reads CASSLTDGETQYF. The CDR3 coding sequence is TGTGCCAGCAGCCTGACAGACGGGGAGACCCAGTACTTC.

The J gene is TRBJ1-1, the V gene TRBV7-2; D uncertain. Trimming took off 2 bases at V and 2 bases at J, with 9 bases between the two ends. The CDR3 spans 14 residues. Germline V lookup: CDR1 SGHTA, CDR2 FQGNSA. The CDR3 spells CASSLSPGNTEAFF. The CDR3 nucleotides are TGTGCCAGCAGCTTAAGTCCAGGTAACACTGAAGCTTTCTTT.

The genes are TRBV12-3 or TRBV12-4 and TRBJ2-5; TRBD1 might be the D (5 bases). The CDR3 extends over 13 amino acids. V lost 5 bases and J 4 bases, leaving 11 bases between the germline ends. The CDR3 loop reads CASSPDSRETQYF. For the CDR3, the DNA is TGTGCCAGCAGTCCCGACAGTCGAGAGACCCAGTACTTC.

The CDR3 spells CASSDSGVSYEQYF. CDR3 DNA sequence: TGTGCCAGCAGTGATAGCGGGGTTTCCTACGAGCAGTACTTC. The chain combines TRBV2 with TRBJ2-7, with 8 bases fitting TRBD2. The CDR3 has 14 amino acids. The germline V gene has CDR1 SNHLY and CDR2 FYNNEI. V was pared by 3 bases and J by 1 base, with 2 bases of the junction left unmatched.

V and J are TRBV27 and TRBJ2-1; D is possibly TRBD1 (5 bases). The germline CDR1 and CDR2 sequences are MNHEY and SMNVEV (reference sequence). Trimming stripped 2 bases from V and 6 bases from J, with 14 bases between. The CDR3 loop spans 15 amino acids. The CDR3 DNA sequence: TGTGCCAGCAGTTTAAGGGGAAGATTTAGCAATGAGCAGTTCTTC. Amino acid sequence: CASSLRGRFSNEQFF.

The chain couples TRBV4-3 to TRBJ1-4; D is perhaps TRBD1 (5 bases). This CDR3 region has 15 residues. The germline gives CDR1 LGHNA, CDR2 YSLEER. V was shortened by 1 base and J by 8 bases, with 14 bases between the two germline ends. The CDR3 sequence: CASSQATGSGEKLFF. In DNA form, the CDR3 reads TGCGCCAGCAGCCAAGCAACAGGTAGTGGAGAAAAACTGTTTTTT.

The chain recombines TRBV18 with TRBJ2-5; D possibly corresponds to TRBD1 (6 bases). Germline V lookup: CDR1 KGHSH, CDR2 LQKENI. The CDR3 is made up of 16 amino acids. Trimming removed 1 base from V and 1 base from J, with 13 bases in between. For the CDR3, the DNA is TGTGCCAGCTCACCACTCCGCACAGGGCTCCAAGAGACCCAGTACTTC. This translates into CASSPLRTGLQETQYF.

Of note for this clone: Other DNA sequences of this sample code for an identical CDR3. J is TRBJ2-1 and V is TRBV11-2; TRBD2 agrees at 8 bases. CDR1 and CDR2 from the germline V gene are SGHAT and FQNNGV. This CDR3 has 14 amino acids. V lost 2 bases and J lost 6; bases outside the gene matches: 3. CDR3 in DNA: TGTGCCAGCAGCTTACTAGCGGGCTCCAATGAGCAGTTCTTC. Translation: CASSLLAGSNEQFF.

The chain combines TRBV27 with TRBJ2-7; possibly TRBD1 for D (7 bases). V was pared by 4 bases and J by 2 bases, with 15 bases between. Germline values: CDR1 MNHEY, CDR2 SMNVEV (reference sequence). The CDR3 is 15 residues long. Here the CDR3 DNA reads TGTGCCAGCAGTTCCATGGGGGGACAGCCCTACGAGCAGTACTTC. Its protein product is CASSSMGGQPYEQYF.

This chain joins TRBV19 and TRBJ1-2, with D perhaps TRBD1 (6 bases). CDR3 length: 14 amino acids. Germline-derived CDR1 and CDR2 are LNHDA and SQIVND (reference sequence). The V end was cut by 3 bases, the J end by 4 bases, with 12 bases between. The CDR3 reads CASSMPAGVYGYTF. The CDR3 bases are TGTGCCAGTAGTATGCCTGCAGGGGTCTATGGCTACACCTTC.